One sample yielded the 4 T cell receptor beta chains listed below, sequenced in a study of blood T cell repertoires in COVID-19. The method was immunoSEQ multiplex PCR; TCRdb's version includes in-frame clones alone and lacks a portion of them. The sample holds over 150,000 clones, just over 85% seen once. The specimen sequenced was peripheral blood. These receptors came from a man aged 45-60 years with active or convalescent COVID-19.

This clone occurred once. V gene TRBV6-2 or TRBV6-3 combines with J gene TRBJ2-3, with 7 bases lining up with TRBD2. Germline CDR1 reads MNHEY; CDR2 reads SVGEGT. The CDR3 has 17 residues. Germline trimming cut 6 bases from V and 6 bases from J; bases unmatched to any gene: 18. CDR3 in amino acids: CASSPNGFAGVWDTQYF. The DNA for the CDR3 is TGTGCCAGCAGCCCTAACGGTTTCGCGGGAGTTTGGGATACGCAGTATTTT.

In this sample, this clone turned up a few times. The rearrangement links TRBV4-2 to TRBJ2-7; D is perhaps TRBD1 (6 bases). CDR3 length: 14 residues. The V gene's germline CDR1 is LGHNA and CDR2 YNFKEQ. The V and J ends lost 0 bases and 6 bases respectively, with 12 bases between them. CDR3 region: CASSQDQGSIEQYF. The CDR3 DNA follows: TGTGCCAGCAGCCAAGATCAGGGGAGTATCGAGCAGTACTTC.

The rearrangement uses TRBV5-4 and TRBJ2-7; 9 nucleotides agree with TRBD2. Germline loops: CDR1 SGHNT, CDR2 YYREEE (reference sequence). This CDR3 spans 15 amino acids. Germline trimming cut 4 bases from V and 6 bases from J; bases unmatched to any gene: 11. The CDR3 coding sequence is TGTGCCAGCAGCGTCCCCGGGACTAGCTCGACCGAGCAGTACTTC. It is translated as CASSVPGTSSTEQYF.

The chain recombines TRBV6-4 with TRBJ2-2; TRBD1 agrees at 7 bases. The V segment lost 3 bases and the J segment 5 bases; nucleotides outside the gene matches: 0. Looked up from germline, CDR1 is MRHNA and CDR2 is SNTAGT. This CDR3 is 13 amino acids long. Here the CDR3 reads CASSEQGTGELFF. The CDR3 region has the DNA TGTGCCAGCAGTGAACAGGGGACCGGGGAGCTGTTTTTT.